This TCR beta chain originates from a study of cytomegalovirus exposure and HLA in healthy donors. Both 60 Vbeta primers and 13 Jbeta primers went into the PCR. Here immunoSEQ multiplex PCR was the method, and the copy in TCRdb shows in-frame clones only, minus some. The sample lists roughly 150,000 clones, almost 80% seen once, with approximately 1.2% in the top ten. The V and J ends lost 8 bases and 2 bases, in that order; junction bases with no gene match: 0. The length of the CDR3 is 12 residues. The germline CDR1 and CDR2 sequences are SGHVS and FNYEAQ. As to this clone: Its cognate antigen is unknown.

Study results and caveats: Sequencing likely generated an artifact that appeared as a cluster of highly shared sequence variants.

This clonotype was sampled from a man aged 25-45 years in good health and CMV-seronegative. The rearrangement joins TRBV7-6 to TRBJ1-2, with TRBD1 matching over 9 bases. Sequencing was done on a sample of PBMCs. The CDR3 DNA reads TGTGCCAGCGGGACAGGGAACTATGGCTACACCTTC. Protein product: CASGTGNYGYTF.